This is a list of T cell receptor beta chains from one sample in a study of early T cells in non-severe SARS-CoV-2 infection. TCRdb independently ran MiXCR on the 5' RACE reads; one entry per CDR3 protein. Of roughly 120,000 distinct CDR3 sequences listed, around 14% are singletons. The sample was whole blood. The receptors shown here come from an adult who was a healthcare worker with PCR-confirmed SARS-CoV-2 infection or an uninfected control (not recorded which). Both conserved end residues are trimmed from each CDR3.

TRBV10-3,15,AIRTGSSSSGANVLT
TRBV5-1,10,ASSQNPAEAF
TRBV7-2,12,ASSFAGAKDEQF
TRBV6-1,11,ASSEQGPYEQY
TRBV3-1,12,ASSQGTAYYEQF
TRBV3-1,10,ASSRFQETQY
TRBV20-1,10,SARLNQETQY
TRBV7-9,16,ASSPRLGQGAIKNGYT
TRBV5-1,12,ASSWGTGNTEAF
TRBV18,12,ASSPGMEGTEAF
TRBV2,8,ASSDGIAF
TRBV19,13,ASSIEAGTRYGYT
TRBV7-3,14,ASSLIGTGFPGELF
TRBV30,11,AWSDQTVYGYT
TRBV18,11,ASSPARDSPLH